The entry below describes one TCR beta chain. Its specificity is not known. The TCR beta cDNA libraries contained unique molecular identifiers. It was from roughly 1 to 10 million T cells that approximately 500,000 cDNA molecules came. TCRdb reprocessed the PCR reads with MiXCR, giving one entry per CDR3 protein. This table holds about 430,000 distinct CDR3 sequences, roughly 40% found once. The data originate from a study of post-analysis software for immune sequencing data. Overall study: Patients with relapsing-remitting, secondary progressive and progressive-relapsing multiple sclerosis courses were all represented.

Whole-study findings and limits: Under the F measure, samples that were prepared in one batch clustered strongly together. Controls' normalized Chao1 diversity significantly exceeded that of multiple sclerosis patients. Four to six TRBV segments were more frequent in patients than controls; TRBV5-6, TRBV5-1 and TRBV20-1 belonged to this group.

Looked up from germline, CDR1 is SGHNT and CDR2 is YYREEE (reference sequence). The ends were cut back, 5 bases at V and 7 bases at J, with 13 bases in the middle. CDR3 length: 12 residues. Sequencing was carried out using blood. J is TRBJ2-7 and V is TRBV5-4; unclear D gene. The sequence derives from a girl aged 2 to 10 with multiple sclerosis. The CDR3 loop reads CASSPGLREQYF. The CDR3 coding sequence is TGTGCCAGCAGTCCTGGTCTGAGGGAGCAGTACTTC.